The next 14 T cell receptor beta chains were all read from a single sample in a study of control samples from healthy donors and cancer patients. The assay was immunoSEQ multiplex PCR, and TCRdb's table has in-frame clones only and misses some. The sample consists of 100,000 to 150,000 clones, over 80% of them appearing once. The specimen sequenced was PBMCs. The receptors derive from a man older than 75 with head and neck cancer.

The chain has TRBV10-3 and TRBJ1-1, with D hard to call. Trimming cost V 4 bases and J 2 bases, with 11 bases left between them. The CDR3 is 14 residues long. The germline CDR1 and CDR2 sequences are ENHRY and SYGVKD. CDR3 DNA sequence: TGTGCCATCAGTGGGAGGGTATCAAACACTGAAGCTTTCTTT. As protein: CAISGRVSNTEAFF.

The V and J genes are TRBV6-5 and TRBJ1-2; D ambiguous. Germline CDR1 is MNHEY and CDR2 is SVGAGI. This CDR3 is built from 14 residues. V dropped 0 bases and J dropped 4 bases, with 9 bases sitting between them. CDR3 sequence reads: CASSYSAETYGYTF. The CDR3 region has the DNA TGTGCCAGCAGTTACTCTGCAGAAACCTATGGCTACACCTTC.

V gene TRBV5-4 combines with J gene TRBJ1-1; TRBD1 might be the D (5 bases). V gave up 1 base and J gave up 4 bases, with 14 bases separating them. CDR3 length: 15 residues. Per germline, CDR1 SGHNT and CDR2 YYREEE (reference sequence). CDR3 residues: CASSLRDWGGTEAFF. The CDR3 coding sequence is TGTGCCAGCAGCTTGAGGGACTGGGGCGGCACTGAAGCTTTCTTT.

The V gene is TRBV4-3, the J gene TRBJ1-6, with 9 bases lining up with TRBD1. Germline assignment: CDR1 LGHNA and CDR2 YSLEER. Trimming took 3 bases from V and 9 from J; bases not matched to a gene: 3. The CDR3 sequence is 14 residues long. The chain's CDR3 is CASSQDRGFSPLHF. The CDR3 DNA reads TGCGCCAGCAGCCAGGACAGGGGTTTTTCACCCCTCCACTTT.

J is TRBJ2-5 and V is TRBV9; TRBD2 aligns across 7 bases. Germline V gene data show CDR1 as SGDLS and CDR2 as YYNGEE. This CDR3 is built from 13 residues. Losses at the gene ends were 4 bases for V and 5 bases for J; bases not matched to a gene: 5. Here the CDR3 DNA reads TGTGCCAGCAGCCCCGGACTAGTGGAGACCCAGTACTTC. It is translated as CASSPGLVETQYF.

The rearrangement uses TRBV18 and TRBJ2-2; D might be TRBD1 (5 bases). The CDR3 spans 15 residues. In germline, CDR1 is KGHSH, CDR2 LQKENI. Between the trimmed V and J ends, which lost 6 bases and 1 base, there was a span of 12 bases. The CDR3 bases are TGTGCCAGCTCTGACAGTTTATTGAACACCGGGGAGCTGTTTTTT. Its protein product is CASSDSLLNTGELFF.

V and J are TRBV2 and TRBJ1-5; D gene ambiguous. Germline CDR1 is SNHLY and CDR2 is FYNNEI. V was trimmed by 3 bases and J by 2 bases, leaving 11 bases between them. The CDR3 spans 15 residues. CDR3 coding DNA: TGTGCCAGCAGTGACTCCATGCCAGGCAATCAGCCCCAGCATTTT. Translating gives CASSDSMPGNQPQHF. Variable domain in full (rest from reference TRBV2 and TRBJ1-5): EPEVTQTPSHQVTQMGQEVILRCVPISNHLYFYWYRQILGQKVEFLVSFYNNEISEKSEIFDDQFSVERPDGSNFTLKIRSTKLEDSAMYFCASSDSMPGNQPQHFGDGTRLSIL.

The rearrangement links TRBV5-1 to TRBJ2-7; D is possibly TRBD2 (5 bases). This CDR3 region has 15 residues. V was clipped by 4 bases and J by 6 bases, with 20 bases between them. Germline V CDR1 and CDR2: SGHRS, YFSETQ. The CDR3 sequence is CASSLNEGNPLEQYF. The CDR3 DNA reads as TGCGCCAGCAGCCTGAACGAGGGTAATCCCCTCGAGCAGTACTTC.

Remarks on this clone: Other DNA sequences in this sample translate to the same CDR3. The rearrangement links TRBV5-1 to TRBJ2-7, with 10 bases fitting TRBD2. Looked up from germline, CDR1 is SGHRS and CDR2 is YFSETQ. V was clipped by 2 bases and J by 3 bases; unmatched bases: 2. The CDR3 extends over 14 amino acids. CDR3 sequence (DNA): TGCGCCAGCAGCTTTACTAGCGGGGACTACGAGCAGTACTTC. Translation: CASSFTSGDYEQYF.

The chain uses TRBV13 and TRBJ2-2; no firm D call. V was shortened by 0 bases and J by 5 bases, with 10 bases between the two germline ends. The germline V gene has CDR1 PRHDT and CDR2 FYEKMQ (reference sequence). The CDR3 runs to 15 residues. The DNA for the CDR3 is TGTGCCAGCAGCTTAGGGGACCCCCGGACCGGGGAGCTGTTTTTT. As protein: CASSLGDPRTGELFF.

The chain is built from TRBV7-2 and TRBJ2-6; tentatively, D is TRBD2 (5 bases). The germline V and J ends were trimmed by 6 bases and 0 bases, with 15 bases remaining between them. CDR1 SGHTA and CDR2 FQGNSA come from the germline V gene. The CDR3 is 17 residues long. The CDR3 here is CASSYRTGYSGANVLTF. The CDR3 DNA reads TGTGCCAGCAGTTACCGGACTGGATACTCTGGGGCCAACGTCCTGACTTTC.

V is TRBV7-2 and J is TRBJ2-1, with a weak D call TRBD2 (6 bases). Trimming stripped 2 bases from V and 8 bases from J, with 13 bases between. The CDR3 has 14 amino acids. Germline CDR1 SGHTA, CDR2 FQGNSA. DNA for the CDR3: TGTGCCAGCAGCTTATCGCCCGCGGGGTATGAGCAGTTCTTC. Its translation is CASSLSPAGYEQFF.

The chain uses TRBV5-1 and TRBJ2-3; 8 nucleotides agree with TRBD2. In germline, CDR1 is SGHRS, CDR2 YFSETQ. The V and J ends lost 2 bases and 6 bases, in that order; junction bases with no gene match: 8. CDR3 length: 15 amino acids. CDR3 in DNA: TGCGCCAGCAGCTTAAACGGGGGGGATATGGATACGCAGTATTTT. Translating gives CASSLNGGDMDTQYF.

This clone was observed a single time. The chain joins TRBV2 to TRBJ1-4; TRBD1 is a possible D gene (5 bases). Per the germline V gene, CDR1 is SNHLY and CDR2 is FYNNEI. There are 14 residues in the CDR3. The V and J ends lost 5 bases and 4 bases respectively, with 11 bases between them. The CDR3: CASSRDLNNEKLFF. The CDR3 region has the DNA TGTGCCAGCAGTAGGGACCTGAATAATGAAAAACTGTTTTTT.